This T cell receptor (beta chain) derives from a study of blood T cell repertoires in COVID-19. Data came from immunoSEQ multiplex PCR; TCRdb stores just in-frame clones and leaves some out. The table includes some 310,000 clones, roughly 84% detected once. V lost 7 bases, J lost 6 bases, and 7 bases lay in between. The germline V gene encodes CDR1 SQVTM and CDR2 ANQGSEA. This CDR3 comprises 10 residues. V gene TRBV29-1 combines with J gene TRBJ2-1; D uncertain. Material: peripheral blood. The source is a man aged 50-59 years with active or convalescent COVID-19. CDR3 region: CSAGFNEQFF. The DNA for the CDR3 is TGCAGCGCCGGTTTCAATGAGCAGTTCTTC.